This TCR beta chain originates from a study of cytomegalovirus exposure and HLA in healthy donors (dated by TCRdb to 2016 to 2017). Regarding the complete study: An earlier analysis of roughly 630 of the donors reported 276 Gb of sequence data and roughly 100 million unique TCR beta sequences from 150 million to 200 million T cells. Roughly 300 gigabases of sequencing data and 78 million or so unique TCR sequences were included in an early release covering roughly 700 HLA-typed donors. Of the 398 genotyped donors, approximately 83% fell in the genetic ancestry cluster associated with self-reported Caucasian donors. The study aimed to test whether signatures of past pathogen exposure could be identified by cataloging public T cell receptors. Using immunosequencing, the study profiled T cell repertoires from some 670 subjects and related those repertoires to cytomegalovirus serostatus. Besides the first cohort of 500 to 700 subjects, a separate validation cohort made up of over 95 different subjects was used. To predict cytomegalovirus infection status, the study combined high-throughput TCR immunosequencing, statistical association of individual TCRs with disease status, and machine learning. A later analysis re-analyzed previously published TCR beta repertoires from 550 to 700 donors and added high-resolution HLA genotyping to study TCR occurrence patterns. Rather than drawing on any new phenotypic data, the later analysis identified candidate immune exposures from TCR beta sequences and the way those sequences occurred across donors. In an earlier analysis of 500 to 650 of the donors, high-throughput TCR beta sequencing was used to judge whether each TCR beta V gene segment behaved as functional or pseudogenic. Donor age, sex, ethnicity and CMV serostatus were collected together with the repertoire data. A later genetic analysis took genome-wide SNP genotypes for about 55% of the 666 donors and used that subset as a discovery cohort. All discovery cohort repertoires had been generated using a single sequencing platform. Class I and class II HLA loci were covered by the typing at four-digit resolution. The number of typed donors differed by locus: about 620-640 for A, B, C, DRB1 and DQB1; 500 to 550 for DQA1; 606 for DPA1; and about 450 for DPB1. Four or five DR-DQ haplotypes were handled as single units for association and clustering because linkage in the cohort was strong. Among 300 to 500 genotyped donors of the cohort, an average of around 220,000 unique TCR beta nucleotide sequences was sequenced per donor, of which about 19% were non-productive. What the research found in general, with its limitations: An earlier analysis of approximately 590 of the donors showed that most TCR beta V segments appeared in productive rearrangements either about 87% or about 30% of the time, which broadly matched IMGT annotations. A later genetic analysis reported fewer N-insertions in productive TCRs among donors in an Asian-associated ancestry cluster than the roughly 700-donor mean. Several of the top co-occurrence clusters appeared to be linked to parvovirus B19, influenza, CMV and Epstein-Barr virus, according to a later analysis. In vitro tests confirmed that three of the cytomegalovirus-associated TCR beta chains recognize cytomegalovirus antigens. An association between a missense DCLRE1C variant and V-gene and J-gene trimming of TCR beta chains was found in a later genetic analysis and replicated in an independent cohort. Immune exposure information for the cohort was limited to CMV serostatus. In a later analysis, HLA-associated TCR beta chains showed more clonal expansion and lower generation probabilities than non-associated chains that were equally common. It was suggested by the authors that the approach could potentially be generalized to other disease states and immunological phenotypes. Linkage disequilibrium might explain the correlated functional status among segregating V segments, but an unknown experimental factor could not be ruled out. A cluster of highly shared sequence variants was judged likely to represent a technical artifact of the sequencing pipeline. Because HLA typing was missing for some donors at each locus, association tests included only the typed subset. Most CMV-associated TCR beta chains appeared to be HLA-restricted in a later analysis, and the HLA associations seemed to be driven largely by CMV exposure. In a later analysis, TCR association rates were found to vary across HLA loci, with the most associated TCRs seen for DRB1 alleles and the fewest for HLA-C alleles. Some IMGT-functional V segments, including TRBV6-2 and TRBV6-3, could not be told apart with the 87-base-pair reads, so those segments were excluded. Cytomegalovirus status was reported to be diagnosed by the classifier with high specificity and sensitivity in both the original and validation cohorts. This cohort had only TCR beta chains sequenced, and the lack of alpha or paired-chain data limited which features could be detected. At a false discovery rate of 0.05, a later analysis linked around 15,000 TCR beta sequences to specific HLA alleles. Because counts were too low, under 20 rarely observed V segments, including chromosome 9 orphons, were left out of the earlier analysis of a few hundred of the donors. Most TCR sequences were observed very rarely across donors, whereas some public TCRs were present in many individuals. A further reported finding was that TCR beta sequences accurately predicted the HLA-A and HLA-B alleles for most subjects in the first cohort. Roughly uniform sequencing depth across donors was assumed in presence/absence analyses, although this assumption may not hold. Strong co-occurrence of HLA alleles, especially DR and DQ, made assigning TCR associations to individual alleles difficult. The study listed 164 TCR beta chains as associated with cytomegalovirus.

The germline V gene specifies SGHAT as CDR1 and FQNNGV as CDR2. The CDR3 sequence holds 16 residues, the cysteine and phenylalanine included. Just the 48-base CDR3 DNA is kept, in frame starting at base 1. V is clipped by 3 bases and J by 2 bases, and the sequence between their germline boundaries is 14 bases long. A word on this clone: There is no known antigen for this receptor. Within one base of it there is no much larger clone, and no base qualities were kept.

Library preparation was by the immunoSEQ multiplex PCR assay. For the multiplex PCR, a mixture combining 60 forward primers for TCR Vbeta segments and 13 reverse primers for TCR Jbeta segments was used. The CDR3 region of rearranged TCR beta genes was amplified from genomic DNA with a multiplex PCR assay. The amplified TCR beta libraries were sequenced on the Illumina HiSeq System as 87-base-pair reads. The original pipeline was this. A later analysis tallied around 80 million unique TCR beta chains across the roughly 610 repertoires, and roughly 11 million of those chains were shared by two or more donors. A nearest-neighbor algorithm error-corrected the raw reads and collapsed the reads into unique sequences, merging closely related sequences to remove PCR and sequencing errors. Alignment of CDR3 sequences to IMGT reference sequences was used to assign V, D and J gene segments. For a sequence to be retained, a match of at least six nucleotides to both a V gene segment and a J gene segment was required. A rearrangement counted as productive if the CDR3 had no stop codons and remained in frame with V and J, and every other rearrangement counted as non-productive. Following IMGT convention, CDR3 was defined as the stretch from the second conserved V-encoded cysteine up to the conserved J-encoded phenylalanine. The earlier analysis of some 580 of the donors excluded any sequence lacking an unambiguous match to a single V gene segment. In an earlier analysis of approximately 560 of the donors, a V segment was called functional when productive rearrangements were above 56.7%, and segregating when the standard deviation between donors exceeded 5%. A statistical classification framework was built for diagnosing cytomegalovirus status from the catalog of TCR beta chain sequences. In a later analysis, TCR nucleotide sequences were compared against IMGT/GENE-DB human TR gene sequences so that V and J genes could be assigned. The TCRdist pipeline was used in a later analysis to assign CDR3 sequences and most-parsimonious VDJ recombination scenarios. In a later analysis, every TCR beta chain was defined by the combination of its CDR3 amino acid sequence and its V-gene family, and reads without a unique V-gene family were dropped. In a later analysis, nearly 600 highly shared, low-generation-probability nucleotide sequences were removed to address suspected cross-contamination and a sequencing artifact. In a later analysis, a clonal expansion index was calculated for each public chain from normalized within-repertoire ranks of inferred template counts. Generation probabilities in a later analysis came from a VDJ recombination model fitted to out-of-frame rearrangements, and those results were checked against IGoR. In a later analysis, hypergeometric tests were used to score TCR-TCR, TCR-HLA and TCR-CMV co-occurrence, with a repertoire-size bias correction applied to TCR pairs. To estimate false discovery rates, a later analysis permuted the HLA or CMV assignments 20 times. A later analysis grouped co-occurring TCRs with DBSCAN, adding TCRdist sequence similarity when clustering within HLA-allele-positive subsets. Repertoires with fewer than 30,000 or more than 120,000 public chains were left out of co-occurrence clustering, as were about five repertoires with anomalous nucleotide sharing. This immuneACCESS table, as held by TCRdb, lists in-frame sequences with V and J called but not all clones. Of the missing ones, under half trace to an unresolved V gene in checked studies; the others have no known cause. V, J and clone size derive from that table, while D and trimming were established from the DNA sequence. The sample data list approximately 120,000 clones, and around four fifths of these were observed just once. Over 15% of the sample goes to the ten largest clones.

In total, just over 650 healthy bone marrow donors made up the cohort. At the time of sampling, all cohort members were nominally healthy, though unrecorded immune exposures were likely present. The donor tested CMV seropositive, placing the donor among the roughly 300 seropositive members of the cohort. A peripheral blood sample was collected from each donor, and TCR beta sequencing was performed on peripheral blood mononuclear cells. Genomic DNA was extracted from the blood cell samples with the Qiagen DNeasy Blood Extraction Kit. Sequencing used PBMCs. Rearrangement joined TRBV11-2 to TRBJ2-1, with the D gene uncertain. The TCR comes from a man between 18 and 35 years old in good health and CMV-seropositive. The CDR3 here reads CASSFAAATTYNEQFF. The nucleotide sequence is given as TGTGCCAGCAGCTTCGCGGCAGCTACTACCTACAATGAGCAGTTCTTC.